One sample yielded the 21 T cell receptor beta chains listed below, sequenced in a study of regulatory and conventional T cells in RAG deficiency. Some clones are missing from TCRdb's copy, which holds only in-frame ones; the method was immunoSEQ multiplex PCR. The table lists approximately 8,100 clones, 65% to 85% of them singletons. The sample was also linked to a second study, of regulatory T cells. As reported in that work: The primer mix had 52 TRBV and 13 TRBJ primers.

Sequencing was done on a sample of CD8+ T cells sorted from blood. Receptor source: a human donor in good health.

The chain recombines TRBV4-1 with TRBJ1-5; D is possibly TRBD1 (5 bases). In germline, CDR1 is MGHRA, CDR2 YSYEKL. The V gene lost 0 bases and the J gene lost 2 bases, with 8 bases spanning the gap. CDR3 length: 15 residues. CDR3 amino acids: CASSQDLGRNQPQHF. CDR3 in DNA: TGCGCCAGCAGCCAAGATTTGGGACGCAATCAGCCCCAGCATTTT.

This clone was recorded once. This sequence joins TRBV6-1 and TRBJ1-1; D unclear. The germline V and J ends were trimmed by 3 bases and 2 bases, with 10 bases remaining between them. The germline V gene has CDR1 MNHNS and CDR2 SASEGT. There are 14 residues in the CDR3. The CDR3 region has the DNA TGTGCCAGCAGTGACGGACCGGGCAACACTGAAGCTTTCTTT. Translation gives CASSDGPGNTEAFF.

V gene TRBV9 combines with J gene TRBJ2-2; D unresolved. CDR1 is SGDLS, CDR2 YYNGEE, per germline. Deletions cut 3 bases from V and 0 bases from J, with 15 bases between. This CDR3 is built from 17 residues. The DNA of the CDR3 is TGTGCCAGCAGCGCCCCTTTCGCAAAGGCGAACACCGGGGAGCTGTTTTTT. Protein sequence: CASSAPFAKANTGELFF.

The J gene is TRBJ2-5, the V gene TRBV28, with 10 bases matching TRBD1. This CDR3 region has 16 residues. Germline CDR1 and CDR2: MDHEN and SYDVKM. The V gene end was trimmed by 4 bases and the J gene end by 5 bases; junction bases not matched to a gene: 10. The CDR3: CASSSTGQGTWETQYF. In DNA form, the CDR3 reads TGTGCCAGCAGTTCGACGGGACAGGGGACGTGGGAGACCCAGTACTTC.

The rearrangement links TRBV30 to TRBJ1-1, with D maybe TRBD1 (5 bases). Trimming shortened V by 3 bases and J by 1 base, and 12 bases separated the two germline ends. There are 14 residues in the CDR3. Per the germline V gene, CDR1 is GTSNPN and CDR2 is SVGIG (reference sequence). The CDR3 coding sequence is TGTGCCTGGAGCGCAGGGCTTCAGAACACTGAAGCTTTCTTT. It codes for CAWSAGLQNTEAFF.

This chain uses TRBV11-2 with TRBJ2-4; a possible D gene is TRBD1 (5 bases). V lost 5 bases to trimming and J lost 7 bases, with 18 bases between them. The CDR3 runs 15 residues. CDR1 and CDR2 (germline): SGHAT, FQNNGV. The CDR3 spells CASSQTAGPVNIQYF. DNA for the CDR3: TGTGCCAGCAGCCAGACCGCAGGGCCAGTTAACATTCAGTACTTC.

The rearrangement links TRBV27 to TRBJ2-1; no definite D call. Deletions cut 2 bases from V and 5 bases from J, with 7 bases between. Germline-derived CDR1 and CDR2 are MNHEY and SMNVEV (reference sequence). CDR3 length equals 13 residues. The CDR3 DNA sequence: TGTGCCAGCAGTTTAAACAGAAACAATGAGCAGTTCTTC. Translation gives CASSLNRNNEQFF.

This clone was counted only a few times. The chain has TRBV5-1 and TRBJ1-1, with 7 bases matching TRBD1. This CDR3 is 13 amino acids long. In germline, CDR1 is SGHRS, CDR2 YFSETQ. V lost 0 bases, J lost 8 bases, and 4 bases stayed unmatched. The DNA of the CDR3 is TGCGCCAGCAGCTTGGAAGGACAGGTAGAAGCTTTCTTT. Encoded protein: CASSLEGQVEAFF.

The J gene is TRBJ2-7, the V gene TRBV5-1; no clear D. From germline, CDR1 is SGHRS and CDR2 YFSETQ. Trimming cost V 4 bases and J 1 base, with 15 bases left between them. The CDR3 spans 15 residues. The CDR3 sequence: CASSQKMGRSYEQYF. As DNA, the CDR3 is TGCGCCAGCAGCCAGAAGATGGGCAGATCCTACGAGCAGTACTTC.

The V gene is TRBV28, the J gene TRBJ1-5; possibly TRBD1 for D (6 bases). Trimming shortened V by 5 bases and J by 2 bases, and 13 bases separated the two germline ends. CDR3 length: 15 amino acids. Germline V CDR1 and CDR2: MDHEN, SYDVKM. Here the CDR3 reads CASSGQLRGNQPQHF. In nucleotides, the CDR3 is TGTGCCAGCAGTGGACAGCTCCGGGGCAATCAGCCCCAGCATTTT.

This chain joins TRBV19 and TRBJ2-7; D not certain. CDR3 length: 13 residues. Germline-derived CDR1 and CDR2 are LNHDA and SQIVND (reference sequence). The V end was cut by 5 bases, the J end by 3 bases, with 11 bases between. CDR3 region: CASSSGSLYEQYF. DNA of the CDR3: TGTGCCAGTAGTTCTGGGTCCCTCTACGAGCAGTACTTC. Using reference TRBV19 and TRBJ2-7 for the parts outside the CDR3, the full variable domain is DGGITQSPKYLFRKEGQNVTLSCEQNLNHDAMYWYRQDPGQGLRLIYYSQIVNDFQKGDIAEGYSVSREKKESFPLTVTSAQKNPTAFYLCASSSGSLYEQYFGPGTRLTVT.

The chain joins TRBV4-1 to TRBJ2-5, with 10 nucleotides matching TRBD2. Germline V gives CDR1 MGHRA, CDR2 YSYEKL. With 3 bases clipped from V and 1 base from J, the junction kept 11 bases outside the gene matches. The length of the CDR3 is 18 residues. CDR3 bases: TGCGCCAGCAGCCAGACCGGACTAGCGGAGGCCCTCCAAGAGACCCAGTACTTC. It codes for CASSQTGLAEALQETQYF.

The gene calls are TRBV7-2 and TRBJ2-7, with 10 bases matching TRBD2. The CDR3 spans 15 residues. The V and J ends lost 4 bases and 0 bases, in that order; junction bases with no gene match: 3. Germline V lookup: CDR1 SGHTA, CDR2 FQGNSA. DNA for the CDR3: TGTGCCAGCAGCTCTAGCGGGGGTCGCTCCTACGAGCAGTACTTC. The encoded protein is CASSSSGGRSYEQYF.

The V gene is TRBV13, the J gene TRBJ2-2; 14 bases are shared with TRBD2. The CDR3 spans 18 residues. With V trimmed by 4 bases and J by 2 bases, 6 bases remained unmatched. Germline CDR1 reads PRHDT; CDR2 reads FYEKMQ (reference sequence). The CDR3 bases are TGTGCCAGCAGCTCGGGACTAGCGGGAGCTCCCAACACCGGGGAGCTGTTTTTT. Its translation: CASSSGLAGAPNTGELFF.

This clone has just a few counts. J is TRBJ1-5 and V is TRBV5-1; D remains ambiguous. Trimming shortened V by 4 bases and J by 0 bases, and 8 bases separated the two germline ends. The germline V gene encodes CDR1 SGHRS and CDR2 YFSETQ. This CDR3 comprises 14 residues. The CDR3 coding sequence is TGCGCCAGCAGCCCGATCAGTAGCAATCAGCCCCAGCATTTT. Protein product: CASSPISSNQPQHF. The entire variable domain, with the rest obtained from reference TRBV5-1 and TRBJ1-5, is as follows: KAGVTQTPRYLIKTRGQQVTLSCSPISGHRSVSWYQQTPGQGLQFLFEYFSETQRNKGNFPGRFSGRQFSNSRSEMNVSTLELGDSALYLCASSPISSNQPQHFGDGTRLSIL.

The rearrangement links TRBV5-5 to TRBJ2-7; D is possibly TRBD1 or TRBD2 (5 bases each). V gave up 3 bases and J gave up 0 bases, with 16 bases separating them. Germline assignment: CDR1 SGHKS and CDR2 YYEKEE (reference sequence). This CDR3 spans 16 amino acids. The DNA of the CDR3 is TGTGCCAGCAGCTCTTCTCTGGGACGCAGCTCCTACGAGCAGTACTTC. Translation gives CASSSSLGRSSYEQYF.

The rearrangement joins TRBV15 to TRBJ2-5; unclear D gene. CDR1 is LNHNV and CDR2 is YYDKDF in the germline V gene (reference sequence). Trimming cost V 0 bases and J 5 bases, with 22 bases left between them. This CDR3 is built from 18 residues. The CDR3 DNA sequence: TGTGCCACCAGCAGAGATCGTATCATCATCCAGGCGAGCGAGACCCAGTACTTC. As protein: CATSRDRIIIQASETQYF.

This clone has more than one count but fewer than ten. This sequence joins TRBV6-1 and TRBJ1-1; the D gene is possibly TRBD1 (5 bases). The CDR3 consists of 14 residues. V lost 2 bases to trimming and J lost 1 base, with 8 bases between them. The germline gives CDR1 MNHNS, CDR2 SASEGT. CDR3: CASSEWGENTEAFF. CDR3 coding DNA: TGTGCCAGCAGTGAATGGGGGGAGAACACTGAAGCTTTCTTT.

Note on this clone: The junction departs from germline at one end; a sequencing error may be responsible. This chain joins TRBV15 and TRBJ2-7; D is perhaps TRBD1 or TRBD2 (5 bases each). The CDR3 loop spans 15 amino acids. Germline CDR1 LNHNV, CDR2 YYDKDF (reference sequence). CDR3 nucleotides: TGTGCCACCAGCGGAGAGAGGGGCATCTTGAGCGAGCAGTACTTC. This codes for CATSGERGILSEQYF.

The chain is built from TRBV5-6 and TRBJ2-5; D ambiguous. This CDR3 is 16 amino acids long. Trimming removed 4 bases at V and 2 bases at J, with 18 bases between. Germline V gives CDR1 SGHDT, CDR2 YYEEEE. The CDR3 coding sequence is TGTGCCAGCAGCAACCCGGCCCAGGACCGACAAGAGACCCAGTACTTC. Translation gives CASSNPAQDRQETQYF.

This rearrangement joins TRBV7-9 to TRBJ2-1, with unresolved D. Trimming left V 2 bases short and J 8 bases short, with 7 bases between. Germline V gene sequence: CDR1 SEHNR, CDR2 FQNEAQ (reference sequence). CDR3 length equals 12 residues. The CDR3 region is CASSLISYEQFF. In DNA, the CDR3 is TGTGCCAGCAGCTTAATTAGTTATGAGCAGTTCTTC.